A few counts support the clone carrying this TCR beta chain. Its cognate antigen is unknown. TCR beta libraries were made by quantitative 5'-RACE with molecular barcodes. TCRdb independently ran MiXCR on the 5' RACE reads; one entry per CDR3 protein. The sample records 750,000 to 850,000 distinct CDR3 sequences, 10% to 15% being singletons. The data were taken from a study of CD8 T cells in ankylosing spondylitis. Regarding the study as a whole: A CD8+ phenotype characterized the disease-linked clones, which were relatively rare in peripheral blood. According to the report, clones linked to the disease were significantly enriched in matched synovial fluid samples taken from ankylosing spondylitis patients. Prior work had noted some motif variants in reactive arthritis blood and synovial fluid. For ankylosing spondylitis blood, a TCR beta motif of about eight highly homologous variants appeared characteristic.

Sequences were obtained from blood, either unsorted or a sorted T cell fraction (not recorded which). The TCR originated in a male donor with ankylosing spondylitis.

The CDR3 sequence is CASSGPRGLDEQFF. CDR3 nucleotide sequence: TGTGCCAGCAGCGGGCCGCGGGGTTTGGATGAGCAGTTCTTC. This rearrangement joins TRBV7-2 to TRBJ2-1, with a tentative D call TRBD2 (6 bases). Trimming took 5 bases from V and 8 from J, leaving 16 bases between them. This CDR3 has 14 residues. Germline lookup yields CDR1 SGHTA and CDR2 FQGNSA.